Listed below are T cell receptor beta chains from one sample, sequenced in a study of control samples from healthy donors and cancer patients. TCRdb's copy holds only in-frame clones and misses some; the assay was immunoSEQ multiplex PCR. The repertoire holds tens of thousands of clones, with roughly 89% as singletons. The sample taken for sequencing was PBMCs. Receptors were obtained from a man aged 45-60 years with lung cancer. The CDR3 runs from the conserved cysteine through the conserved F or W. The D gene is left open where the match is weak. Not all rows give a size; the values are once, few, many and, for expanded clones, a class.

v_gene: TRBV27; d_gene: TRBD2; j_gene: TRBJ2-7; abundance: .; CDR3nt: TGTGCCAGCAGTCCGGGACTAGCGAACTTACTCTACGAGCAGTACTTC; CDR3aa: CASSPGLANLLYEQYF
v_gene: TRBV2; d_gene: .; j_gene: TRBJ1-2; abundance: .; CDR3nt: TGTGCCAGCGGGGGGTCAGGCATTTATGGCTACACCTTC; CDR3aa: CASGGSGIYGYTF
v_gene: TRBV7-3; d_gene: .; j_gene: TRBJ2-1; abundance: few; CDR3nt: TGTGCCAGCAGCTTAATCAATGAGCAGTTCTTC; CDR3aa: CASSLINEQFF
v_gene: TRBV27; d_gene: .; j_gene: TRBJ2-2; abundance: .; CDR3nt: TGTGCCAGCAGATCGGGACTTCACACCGGGGAGCTGTTTTTT; CDR3aa: CASRSGLHTGELFF
v_gene: TRBV12-5; d_gene: TRBD1; j_gene: TRBJ2-7; abundance: .; CDR3nt: TGTGCTAGTGGTTTGCCTGGACAGGGTCCTTTAAACGAGCAGTACTTC; CDR3aa: CASGLPGQGPLNEQYF
v_gene: TRBV5-4; d_gene: TRBD1; j_gene: TRBJ2-4; abundance: once; CDR3nt: TGTGCCAGCAGCCCCGGCCAGGGGGTGAACATTCAGTACTTC; CDR3aa: CASSPGQGVNIQYF
v_gene: TRBV7-8; d_gene: TRBD1; j_gene: TRBJ1-6; abundance: .; CDR3nt: TGTGCCAGCAGCCTTCCGGGACAGGGGACTTCACCCCTCCACTTT; CDR3aa: CASSLPGQGTSPLHF
v_gene: TRBV9; d_gene: .; j_gene: TRBJ1-5; abundance: .; CDR3nt: TGTGCCAGCAGTTGGGACGGGACGGGAGGAGCCCAGCATTTT; CDR3aa: CASSWDGTGGAQHF
v_gene: TRBV6-5; d_gene: TRBD2; j_gene: TRBJ2-5; abundance: once; CDR3nt: TGTGCCAGCAGGCGGGAGTTAGGCACGGAGACCCAGTACTTC; CDR3aa: CASRRELGTETQYF
v_gene: TRBV19; d_gene: .; j_gene: TRBJ1-1; abundance: .; CDR3nt: TGTGCCAGTAGTATTGCAGGAGGCGACCCTGAAGCTTTCTTT; CDR3aa: CASSIAGGDPEAFF
v_gene: TRBV7-2; d_gene: .; j_gene: TRBJ2-7; abundance: .; CDR3nt: TGTGCCAGCAGCCCGAGACCTAGGGCCGACGAGCAGTACTTC; CDR3aa: CASSPRPRADEQYF
v_gene: TRBV3-1/TRBV3-2; d_gene: .; j_gene: TRBJ2-5; abundance: once; CDR3nt: TGTGCCAGCAGCCAATTGAGGCCTGCTGGCCAAGAGACCCAGTACTTC; CDR3aa: CASSQLRPAGQETQYF
v_gene: TRBV5-1; d_gene: TRBD1; j_gene: TRBJ2-3; abundance: .; CDR3nt: TGCGCCAGCAGCTTGGTCGGGACAGGGGGCAGGGATACGCAGTATTTT; CDR3aa: CASSLVGTGGRDTQYF
v_gene: TRBV5-1; d_gene: .; j_gene: TRBJ1-4; abundance: .; CDR3nt: TGCGCCAGCACCGAAGACAGGACTAATGAAAAACTGTTTTTT; CDR3aa: CASTEDRTNEKLFF
v_gene: TRBV5-1; d_gene: .; j_gene: TRBJ1-4; abundance: .; CDR3nt: TGCGCCAGCAGCTCTCAACCCTTAGGGGGGCTGGTTAATGAAAAACTGTTTTTT; CDR3aa: CASSSQPLGGLVNEKLFF
v_gene: TRBV5-4; d_gene: .; j_gene: TRBJ1-3; abundance: .; CDR3nt: TGTGCCAGCAGCTTGGGCCCGGACTCTGGAAACACCATATATTTT; CDR3aa: CASSLGPDSGNTIYF